This T cell receptor beta chain is from a study of CD8+ T cells in alopecia areata. Study as a whole: Oral tofacitinib (5 to 10 mg twice daily) was administered to treated patients. Study observations and caveats: Clarity of TCR sharing across patients fell short of that in mice, possibly HLA-related. Expanded CD8+ clones among the top 100, as well as scalp clonality, were significantly decreased by tofacitinib.

RNA extraction was followed by reverse transcription into cDNA, which acted as the sequencing template. Repertoires were generated with immunoSEQ multiplex PCR, while TCRdb's copy carries only in-frame clones and drops some. The sample has roughly 250,000 clones, 45% to 70% seen once. Treatment of the sample: oral pan-JAK inhibitor, 5-10 mg twice daily. The germline gives CDR1 MNHEY, CDR2 SVGAGI. The CDR3 spans 12 residues. V was pared by 6 bases and J by 6 bases, with 10 bases between. This clone appeared many times. Its antigen is unknown. The sequencing used CD4+ T cells sorted from blood, collected around week 53, from a patient treated with tofacitinib. The chain combines TRBV6-5 with TRBJ2-3; D perhaps matches TRBD2 (5 bases). The clonotype was recovered from a human donor with alopecia areata. CDR3 sequence reads: CASSRPGDTQYF. The CDR3 DNA follows: TGTGCCAGCAGCCGGCCGGGGGATACGCAGTATTTT.